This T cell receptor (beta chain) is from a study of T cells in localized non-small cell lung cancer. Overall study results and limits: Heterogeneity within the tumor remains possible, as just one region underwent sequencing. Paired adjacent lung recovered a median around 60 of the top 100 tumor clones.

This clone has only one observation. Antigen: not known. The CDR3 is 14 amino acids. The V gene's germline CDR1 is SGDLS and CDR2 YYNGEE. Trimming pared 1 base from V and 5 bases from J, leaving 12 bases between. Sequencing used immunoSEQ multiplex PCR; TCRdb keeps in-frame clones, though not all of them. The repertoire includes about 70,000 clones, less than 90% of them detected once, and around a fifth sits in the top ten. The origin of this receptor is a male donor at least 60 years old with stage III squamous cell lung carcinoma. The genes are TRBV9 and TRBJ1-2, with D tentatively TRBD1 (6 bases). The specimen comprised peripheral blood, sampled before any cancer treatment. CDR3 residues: CASSVTTTGYGYTF. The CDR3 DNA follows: TGTGCCAGCAGCGTAACGACTACAGGGTATGGCTACACCTTC.